This T cell receptor beta chain was observed in a study of blood T cell repertoires in COVID-19. Study-level information: Acute-phase and convalescent COVID-19 samples originated in the United States, Italy and Spain.

This CDR3 has 14 amino acids. V gave up 0 bases and J gave up 5 bases, with 11 bases separating them. Germline loops: CDR1 LGHDT, CDR2 YNNKEL (reference sequence). Here immunoSEQ multiplex PCR was the method, and the copy in TCRdb shows in-frame clones only, minus some. The sample carries 240,000 or so clones, approximately 86% recorded once. This clone was recorded once. Specimen: peripheral blood. This TCR was recovered from a man in his fifties or sixties who had recovered from COVID-19. The chain employs TRBV3-1 (or the pseudogene TRBV3-2) and TRBJ2-7, with D possibly matching TRBD1 (5 bases). Here the CDR3 DNA reads TGTGCCAGCAGCCAAGACAGGGTAAGGAACGAGCAGTACTTC. Translated: CASSQDRVRNEQYF.